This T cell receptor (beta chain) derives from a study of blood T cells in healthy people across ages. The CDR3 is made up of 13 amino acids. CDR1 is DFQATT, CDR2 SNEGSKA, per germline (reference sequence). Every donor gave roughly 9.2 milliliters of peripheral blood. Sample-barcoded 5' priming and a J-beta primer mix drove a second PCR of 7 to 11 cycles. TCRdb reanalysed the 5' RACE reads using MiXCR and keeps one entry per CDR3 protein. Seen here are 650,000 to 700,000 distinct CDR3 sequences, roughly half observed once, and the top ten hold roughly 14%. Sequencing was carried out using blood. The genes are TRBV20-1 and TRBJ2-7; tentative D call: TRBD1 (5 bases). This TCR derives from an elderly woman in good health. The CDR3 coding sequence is TGCAAAATACGAAAGGGCGCAGGGTACGAGCAGTACTTC. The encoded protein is CKIRKGAGYEQYF.